A selection of T cell receptor beta chains follows, all from one sample in a study of blood T cell repertoires in COVID-19. Profiled with immunoSEQ multiplex PCR; TCRdb holds only in-frame clones, not every one. The sample carries approximately 98,000 clones, over 70% recorded once. Material: peripheral blood. Every receptor here comes from a woman older than 75 with acute or convalescent COVID-19. The conserved cysteine and the conserved F or W are not part of the CDR3 here. Size values are once, few and many counts, or a class for expanded clones, and some rows have none.

CDR3 protein,J gene,V gene,clone size
ATSDPTGASGNTIY,TRBJ1-3,TRBV24-1,once
ASREHPGQGTDTQY,TRBJ2-3,TRBV5-4,NA
ASSQEDSVNSPLH,TRBJ1-6,TRBV4-2,few
ASSPPADTQY,TRBJ2-3,TRBV7-2,once
ATSRDGGGREQY,TRBJ2-7,TRBV15,NA
ASSLGQGIGYGYT,TRBJ1-2,TRBV28,NA
ASSPRSGGRYNEQF,TRBJ2-1,TRBV28,NA
ASSLYGYGTTPYEQY,TRBJ2-7,TRBV27,NA
ASSFGGLNYGYT,TRBJ1-2,TRBV7-2,NA
ASSLDRGSYNEQF,TRBJ2-1,TRBV7-8,NA
ASSLGANYGYT,TRBJ1-2,TRBV12-3/TRBV12-4,NA
SVGGSTGVALMGTYNEQF,TRBJ2-1,TRBV29-1,once
ASSLTGTLNTEAF,TRBJ1-1,TRBV4-3,NA
SVEGDGYT,TRBJ1-2,TRBV29-1,once
ASSYPSQPQH,TRBJ1-5,TRBV6-6,few
ASSPAGANGDTQY,TRBJ2-3,TRBV11-2,NA
ASSEFQGNQPQH,TRBJ1-5,TRBV6-1,NA
ASSRQGEKLF,TRBJ1-4,TRBV2,NA
AGRLAGGRYNEQF,TRBJ2-1,TRBV19,NA
ASSQERGTLYNEQF,TRBJ2-1,TRBV4-3,NA
ASSVVPVSGGGELF,TRBJ2-2,TRBV9,NA
ASSLRDRGIQPQH,TRBJ1-5,TRBV28,NA
ASSPRDSKYEQY,TRBJ2-7,TRBV3-1/TRBV3-2,NA
ASSLDSQDNSPLH,TRBJ1-6,TRBV2,NA
ASRDRGSYEQY,TRBJ2-7,TRBV7-8,once
ASSYWGVEETQY,TRBJ2-5,TRBV11-1,NA
SAATSGGAYEQY,TRBJ2-7,TRBV29-1,NA
SARAGEELF,TRBJ2-2,TRBV20-1,NA
ASSMGQGLMSSPLH,TRBJ1-6,TRBV5-4,NA
ASSLPTGTNYGYT,TRBJ1-2,TRBV28,few
ATSRGQVNEKLF,TRBJ1-4,TRBV19,NA
ASSLGQNTEAF,TRBJ1-1,TRBV6-2/TRBV6-3,few
ASSSGGTETQY,TRBJ2-5,TRBV5-6,once
ASSRGTGVERQF,TRBJ2-1,TRBV7-8,NA
AWNDRENYEQY,TRBJ2-7,TRBV30,NA
ASSLAQQGIPSGNTIY,TRBJ1-3,TRBV5-1,NA
AWSSGQGNTDTQY,TRBJ2-3,TRBV30,NA